The 27 T cell receptor beta chains below all came from one sample that was sequenced in a study of CD4 and CD8 cells across lung adenocarcinoma regions. Each CDR3 protein is one row after TCRdb ran MiXCR on the PCR reads. Of roughly 25,000 distinct CDR3 sequences in the sample, 53% are singletons; the top ten hold less than 60%. Sequenced sample: CD8+ T cells from the center of a lung tumor. These receptors all come from a male donor with lung adenocarcinoma. The CD4 and CD8 labels of this study may be unreliable.

This clonotype showed up just a few times. The V gene is TRBV6-1, the J gene TRBJ2-1; the match to TRBD2 covers 10 bases. V dropped 3 bases and J dropped 10; count of bases not matched to a gene: 9. This CDR3 contains 15 residues. Germline-derived CDR1 and CDR2 are MNHNS and SASEGT. CDR3 in amino acids: CASSEGLAILPEQFF. The CDR3 DNA reads TGTGCCAGCAGTGAGGGACTAGCGATTCTTCCGGAGCAGTTCTTC.

This clonotype was counted between two and nine times. The chain has TRBV2 and TRBJ2-7; no definite D call. The CDR3 is made up of 12 amino acids. Trimming removed 6 bases at V and 3 bases at J, with 9 bases between. Germline V gene data show CDR1 as SNHLY and CDR2 as FYNNEI. This CDR3 reads CASRLLIYEQYF. Here the CDR3 DNA reads TGTGCCAGCAGATTACTGATCTACGAGCAGTACTTC. The entire variable domain, with the rest obtained from reference TRBV2 and TRBJ2-7, is as follows: EPEVTQTPSHQVTQMGQEVILRCVPISNHLYFYWYRQILGQKVEFLVSFYNNEISEKSEIFDDQFSVERPDGSNFTLKIRSTKLEDSAMYFCASRLLIYEQYFGPGTRLTVT.

V and J are TRBV6-1 and TRBJ2-5; no clear D gene. Looked up from germline, CDR1 is MNHNS and CDR2 is SASEGT. There are 12 residues in the CDR3. The V end was cut by 9 bases, the J end by 3 bases, with 11 bases between. DNA of the CDR3: TGTGCCAGTTCGACTGGAGAAGAGACCCAGTACTTC. Translation gives CASSTGEETQYF.

The genes are TRBV27 and TRBJ2-5; D gene uncertain. The CDR3 extends over 14 amino acids. From germline, CDR1 is MNHEY and CDR2 SMNVEV (reference sequence). CDR3 nucleotides: TGTGCGGGCAGTGGCGTCCCGGGCCCAGATACCCAGTACTTC. Protein product: CAGSGVPGPDTQYF.

The J gene is TRBJ2-2, the V gene TRBV6-1; D not resolved. The better agreement between TRBJ2-3 and the DNA end casts doubt on the J call. CDR1 and CDR2 from the germline V gene are MNHNS and SASEGT. This CDR3 is 12 amino acids long. Here the CDR3 DNA reads TGTGCCAGCGGTGTGCTCACCGATGAGCAGTATTTT. It yields the protein CASGVLTDEQYF.

V usage is TRBV27 and J usage is TRBJ1-2; TRBD1 aligns across 7 bases. J gave up 4 bases and V 6 bases, and 8 bases lay outside the gene matches. The CDR3 runs to 14 residues. Germline assignment: CDR1 MNHEY and CDR2 SMNVEV (reference sequence). CDR3 bases: TGTGCCAGCAGCGCCCGGGACAGCATCTATGGCTACACCTTC. Its protein product is CASSARDSIYGYTF.

This chain joins TRBV11-3 and TRBJ2-1, with 12 bases that match TRBD2. Losses at the gene ends were 5 bases for V and 5 bases for J; bases not matched to a gene: 7. The CDR3 length is 16 residues. Germline CDR1 reads SGHNT; CDR2 reads YENEEA. CDR3 bases: TGTGCCAGCAGCACTAGGACTAGCGGGAAGGACAATGAGCAGTTCTTC. Amino acids: CASSTRTSGKDNEQFF.

In this sample, this clonotype turned up many times. The chain employs TRBV10-1 and TRBJ2-5, with TRBD1 matching over 7 bases. After removal of 3 bases from V and 3 bases from J, the junction contained 4 bases not matched to a gene. Germline CDR1 reads WNHNN; CDR2 reads SYGVQD (reference sequence). This CDR3 contains 14 residues. The CDR3: CASSDRDSKETQYF. CDR3 DNA: TGCGCCAGCAGTGACCGGGACAGCAAAGAGACCCAGTACTTC.

The rearrangement joins TRBV6-1 to TRBJ2-5; the D call may be TRBD1 or TRBD2 (6 bases each). V was trimmed by 7 bases and J by 7 bases, leaving 25 bases between them. The CDR3 sequence is 16 residues long. Germline CDR1 MNHNS, CDR2 SASEGT. The CDR3 is CASTSSLSGAGGTQYF. DNA for the CDR3: TGTGCCAGCACAAGCTCGCTGTCGGGGGCGGGCGGGACCCAGTACTTC.

This clonotype appeared once. Its ends do not fully match the called genes, so a read error is possible. The rearrangement uses TRBV6-1 and TRBJ2-1, with TRBD2 matching 8 bases. Germline V CDR1 and CDR2: MNHNS, SASEGT. The CDR3 has 16 amino acids. CDR3 sequence: CASSETWTSSTNAQYF. For the CDR3, the DNA is TGTGCCAGCAGTGAAACGTGGACTAGCAGCACCAATGCGCAGTACTTT.

This clonotype was seen once. The V gene is TRBV20-1, the J gene TRBJ2-3; D is uncertain. Germline V gene sequence: CDR1 DFQATT, CDR2 SNEGSKA (reference sequence). The CDR3 has 12 amino acids. The V gene lost 6 bases and the J gene lost 2 bases, with 9 bases spanning the gap. CDR3 nucleotide sequence: TGCAGTGCCTCAGACACCACAGATACGCAGTATTTT. As protein: CSASDTTDTQYF.

J is TRBJ2-5 and V is TRBV6-5; 9 nucleotides align to TRBD2. The J call may be in error: the DNA end matches TRBJ2-7 better. The germline CDR1 and CDR2 sequences are MNHEY and SVGAGI. This CDR3 is 14 amino acids long. CDR3 nucleotide sequence: TGTGCCAGCAGTTCATCTTGGACTAGCGACGAGCAGTACTTC. Its protein is CASSSSWTSDEQYF.

In this sample, this clonotype turned up many times. The rearrangement uses TRBV6-5 and TRBJ2-5, with 11 bases identical to TRBD2. The DNA end lines up better with TRBJ2-7; the J call may be wrong. Germline V gives CDR1 MNHEY, CDR2 SVGAGI. This CDR3 region has 15 residues. Here the CDR3 reads CASSLAGGPGYEQYF. CDR3 coding DNA: TGTGCCAGCAGTTTAGCGGGAGGGCCAGGGTACGAGCAGTACTTC.

This clonotype was seen repeatedly, ten times or more. The V and J genes are TRBV9 and TRBJ2-5; no clear D gene. Germline V gene lookup returns CDR1 SGDLS and CDR2 YYNGEE. V was shortened by 0 bases and J by 3 bases, with 12 bases between the two germline ends. This CDR3 has 15 residues. The CDR3 loop reads CASSVGAGFKETQYF. CDR3 sequence (DNA): TGTGCCAGCAGCGTAGGTGCAGGTTTTAAAGAGACCCAGTACTTC.

The V and J genes are TRBV12-3 or TRBV12-4 and TRBJ2-3; 10 positions agree with TRBD2. The CDR3 spans 17 residues. Losses at the gene ends were 5 bases for V and 6 bases for J; bases not matched to a gene: 14. The DNA of the CDR3 is TGTGCCAGCAGTCTTCGCGGAGCGGGAGGGCCAATGGATACGCAGTATTTT. This encodes CASSLRGAGGPMDTQYF.

This clonotype has more than one count but fewer than ten. One base away lies a much larger clone, so this may be a sequencing read error. The rearrangement joins TRBV7-9 to TRBJ2-1; TRBD1 agrees at 8 bases. The CDR3 contains 14 residues. V lost 4 bases to trimming and J lost 10 bases; unmatched junction nucleotides: 9. In germline, CDR1 is SEHNR, CDR2 FQNEAQ (reference sequence). Here the CDR3 DNA reads TGTGCCAGCAGCTCACCGGGACAGGCCTACGAGCAGTTCTTC. Amino acid sequence: CASSSPGQAYEQFF.

As regards this clonotype: Compared with germline, one end of the junction differs, possibly owing to a read error. The chain joins TRBV6-5 to TRBJ1-1; TRBD1 matches at 9 bases. The CDR3 has 16 amino acids. The germline CDR1 and CDR2 sequences are MNHEY and SVGAGI. The CDR3 DNA is TGTACCAGCAGTTCCCCGGGACAGGGTGGGAACACTGAAGCTTTCTTT. Translated, it gives CTSSSPGQGGNTEAFF.

The chain uses TRBV10-2 and TRBJ2-3; D call uncertain. Trimming took 2 bases from V and 2 from J, leaving 14 bases between them. Germline CDR1 reads WSHSY; CDR2 reads SAAADI. This CDR3 has 16 residues. DNA of the CDR3: TGCGCCAGCAGTGAGCCGTGGCTGCTACCCACAGATACGCAGTATTTT. Translating gives CASSEPWLLPTDTQYF.

This clonotype was seen at least ten times. At one of its ends the junction is not consistent with the germline gene, which may arise from a read error. This sequence joins TRBV10-3 and TRBJ2-5; D tentatively reads TRBD1 or TRBD2 (5 bases each). CDR1 is ENHRY and CDR2 is SYGVKD in the germline V gene. The CDR3 spans 14 residues. The CDR3 reads CAGSGGRDQETQYF. The CDR3 DNA sequence: TGTGCGGGCAGTGGGGGACGAGACCAAGAGACGCAGTACTTC.

This chain uses TRBV3-1 with TRBJ2-3; 7 bases line up with TRBD1. After removal of 0 bases from V and 2 bases from J, the junction contained 2 bases not matched to a gene. Germline values: CDR1 LGHDT, CDR2 YNNKEL (reference sequence). This CDR3 is built from 15 residues. CDR3 residues: CASSQDQGVTDTQYF. The CDR3, as DNA: TGTGCCAGCAGCCAAGATCAGGGGGTCACAGATACGCAGTATTTT.

This sequence joins TRBV15 and TRBJ2-1, with TRBD1 identical over 8 bases. Judging by the DNA end, TRBJ2-5 fits better; the J call may be wrong. The CDR3 loop spans 14 amino acids. Germline V gene sequence: CDR1 LNHNV, CDR2 YYDKDF (reference sequence). The CDR3 DNA sequence: TGTGCCACCAGCGGCAGGGGGCTCATGGAGACCCAGTACTTC. Translating gives CATSGRGLMETQYF.

This clonotype was observed at least ten times. The chain carries TRBV7-6 and TRBJ2-7, with 11 bases fitting TRBD2. J was trimmed by 4 bases and V by 5 bases; bases with no gene match: 4. Germline CDR1 is SGHVS and CDR2 is FNYEAQ. The CDR3 totals 14 residues. Here the CDR3 reads CASSRTSGFYEQYF. The CDR3 DNA sequence: TGTGCCAGCAGCCGGACTAGCGGGTTTTACGAGCAGTACTTC.

This clonotype came up once. The rearrangement uses TRBV12-3 or TRBV12-4 and TRBJ2-2; D is uncertain. With 1 base removed from V and 16 bases from J, the gap between germline ends came to 10 bases. CDR3 length: 11 residues. This chain's CDR3 is CASSLDWKQFF. The CDR3, as DNA: TGTGCCAGCAGTTTAGACTGGAAGCAGTTTTTT.

Details on this clonotype: At one boundary the junction diverges from the germline segment, which might be a read error. The chain carries TRBV10-1 and TRBJ2-4; TRBD2 matches 7 bases. CDR1 WNHNN and CDR2 SYGVQD come from the germline V gene (reference sequence). The CDR3 has 14 residues. The CDR3 reads CRSTGGRAKDIQYF. The CDR3 nucleotides are TGCCGCAGCACGGGGGGACGAGCCAAAGATATTCAGTATTTC.

The chain has TRBV6-1 and TRBJ2-1, with TRBD1 matching over 10 bases. Near its end, the DNA agrees better with TRBJ2-5, so the J call may be wrong. The CDR3 has 15 residues. The germline V gene has CDR1 MNHNS and CDR2 SASEGT. This chain's CDR3 is CASTLSSTGGKTQYF. The CDR3 DNA sequence: TGTGCCAGCACCCTCTCGTCGACAGGGGGCAAGACCCAGTACTTC.

This clonotype was seen a handful of times. The V and J genes are TRBV3-1 and TRBJ2-3, with 9 nucleotides matching TRBD2. CDR1 and CDR2 from the germline V gene are LGHDT and YNNKEL (reference sequence). The V gene end was trimmed by 1 base and the J gene end by 3 bases; junction bases not matched to a gene: 2. The CDR3 has 15 residues. CDR3 DNA: TGTGCCAGCAGCCAAGGACTAGCGGCGACAGATACGCAGTATTTT. As protein: CASSQGLAATDTQYF.

By proportion, this clonotype is large (0.1 to 1%). The J gene is TRBJ2-5, the V gene TRBV27; D is unclear. Looked up from germline, CDR1 is MNHEY and CDR2 is SMNVEV (reference sequence). The CDR3 is 10 residues long. The germline V and J ends were trimmed by 2 bases and 5 bases, with 0 bases remaining between them. The CDR3 here is CASSLETQYF. Here the CDR3 DNA reads TGTGCCAGCAGTTTAGAGACCCAGTACTTC.